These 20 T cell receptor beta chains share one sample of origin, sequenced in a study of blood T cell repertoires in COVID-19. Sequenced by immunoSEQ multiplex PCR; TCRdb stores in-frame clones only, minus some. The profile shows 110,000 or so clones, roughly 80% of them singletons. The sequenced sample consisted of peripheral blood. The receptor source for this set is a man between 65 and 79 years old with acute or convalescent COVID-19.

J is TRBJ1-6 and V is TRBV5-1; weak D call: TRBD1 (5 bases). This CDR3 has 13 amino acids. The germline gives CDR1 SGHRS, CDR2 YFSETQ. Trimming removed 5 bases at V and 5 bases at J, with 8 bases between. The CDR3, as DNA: TGCGCCAGCAGAGGGGTGAATAATTCACCCCTCCACTTT. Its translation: CASRGVNNSPLHF. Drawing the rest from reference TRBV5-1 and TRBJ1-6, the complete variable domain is KAGVTQTPRYLIKTRGQQVTLSCSPISGHRSVSWYQQTPGQGLQFLFEYFSETQRNKGNFPGRFSGRQFSNSRSEMNVSTLELGDSALYLCASRGVNNSPLHFGNGTRLTVT.

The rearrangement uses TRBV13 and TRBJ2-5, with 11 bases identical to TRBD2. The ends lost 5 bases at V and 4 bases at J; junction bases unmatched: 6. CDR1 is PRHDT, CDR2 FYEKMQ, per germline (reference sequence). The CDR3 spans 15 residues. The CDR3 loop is CASSHRLAGLETQYF. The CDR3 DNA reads TGTGCCAGCAGCCACCGACTAGCGGGGCTAGAGACCCAGTACTTC. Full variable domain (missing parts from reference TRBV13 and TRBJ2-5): AAGVIQSPRHLIKEKRETATLKCYPIPRHDTVYWYQQGPGQDPQFLISFYEKMQSDKGSIPDRFSAQQFSDYHSELNMSSLELGDSALYFCASSHRLAGLETQYFGPGTRLLVL.

The CDR3 DNA reads TGCGCCAGCAGCCAAGGTGAGGCCCGAGGCAATCAGCCCCAGCATTTT. Its translation is CASSQGEARGNQPQHF. The gene calls are TRBV4-1 and TRBJ1-5; no clear D. Germline V gene sequence: CDR1 MGHRA, CDR2 YSYEKL. The V and J ends lost 1 base and 2 bases respectively, with 12 bases between them. The CDR3 length is 16 residues.

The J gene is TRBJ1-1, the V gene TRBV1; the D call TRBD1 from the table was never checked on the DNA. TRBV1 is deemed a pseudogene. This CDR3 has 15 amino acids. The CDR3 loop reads CTSSQVGGGRPSAFF. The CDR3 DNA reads TGCACCAGCAGCCAAGTCGGAGGGGGCCGGCCGTCGGCTTTCTTT.

CDR3 coding DNA: TGCGCCAGCAGCCAAATAGCAGGGGGCACTGAAGCTTTCTTT. Its translation: CASSQIAGGTEAFF. V is TRBV5-1 and J is TRBJ1-1, with 7 positions matching TRBD1. CDR3 length: 14 amino acids. CDR1 is SGHRS, CDR2 YFSETQ, per germline. J was trimmed by 4 bases and V by 4 bases; bases with no gene match: 7.

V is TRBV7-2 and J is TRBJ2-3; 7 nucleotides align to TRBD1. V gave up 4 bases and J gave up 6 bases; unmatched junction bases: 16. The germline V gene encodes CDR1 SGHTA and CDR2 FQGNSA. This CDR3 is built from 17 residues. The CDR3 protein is CASSSTQGFKDFDTQYF. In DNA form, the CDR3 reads TGTGCCAGCAGCTCAACACAGGGGTTTAAGGATTTCGATACGCAGTATTTT.

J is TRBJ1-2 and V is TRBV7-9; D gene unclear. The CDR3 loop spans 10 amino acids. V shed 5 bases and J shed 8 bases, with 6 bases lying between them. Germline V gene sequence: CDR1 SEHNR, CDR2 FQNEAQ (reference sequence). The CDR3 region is CASSAVGYTF. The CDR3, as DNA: TGTGCCAGCAGCGCGGTAGGCTACACCTTC.

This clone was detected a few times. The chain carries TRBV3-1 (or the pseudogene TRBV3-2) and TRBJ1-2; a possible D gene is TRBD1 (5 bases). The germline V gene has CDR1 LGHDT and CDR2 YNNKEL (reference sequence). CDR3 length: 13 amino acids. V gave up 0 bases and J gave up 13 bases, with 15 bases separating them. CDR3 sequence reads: CASSQDGGTGSTF. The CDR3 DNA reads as TGTGCCAGCAGCCAAGATGGGGGAACCGGGAGCACCTTC.

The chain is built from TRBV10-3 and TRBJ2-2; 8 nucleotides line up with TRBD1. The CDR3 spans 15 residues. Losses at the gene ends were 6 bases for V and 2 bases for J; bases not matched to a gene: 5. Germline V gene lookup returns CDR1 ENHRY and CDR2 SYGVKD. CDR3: CAIRGQGTNTGELFF. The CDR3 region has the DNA TGTGCCATCAGAGGACAGGGCACTAACACCGGGGAGCTGTTTTTT.

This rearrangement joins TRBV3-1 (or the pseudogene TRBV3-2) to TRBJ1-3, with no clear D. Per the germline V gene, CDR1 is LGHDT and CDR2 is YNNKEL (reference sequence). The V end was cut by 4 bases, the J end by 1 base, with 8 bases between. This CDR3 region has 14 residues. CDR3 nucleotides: TGTGCCAGCAGCCTTCTCAGGTCTGGAAACACCATATATTTT. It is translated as CASSLLRSGNTIYF.

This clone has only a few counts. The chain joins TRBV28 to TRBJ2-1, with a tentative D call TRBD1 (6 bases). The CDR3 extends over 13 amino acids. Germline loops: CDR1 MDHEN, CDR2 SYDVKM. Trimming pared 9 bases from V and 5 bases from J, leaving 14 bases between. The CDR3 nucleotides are TGTGCCAGTGAAAGGGGGATCCACAATGAGCAGTTCTTC. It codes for CASERGIHNEQFF.

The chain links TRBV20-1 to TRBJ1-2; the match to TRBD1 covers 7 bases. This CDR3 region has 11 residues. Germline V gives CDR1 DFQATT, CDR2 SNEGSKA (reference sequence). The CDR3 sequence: CRLDRPYGYTF. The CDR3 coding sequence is TGCAGGTTGGACAGGCCTTATGGCTACACCTTC.

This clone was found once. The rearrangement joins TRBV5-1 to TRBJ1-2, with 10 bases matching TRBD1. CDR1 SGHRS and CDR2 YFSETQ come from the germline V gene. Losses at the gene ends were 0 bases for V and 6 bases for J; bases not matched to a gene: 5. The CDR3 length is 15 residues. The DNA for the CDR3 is TGCGCCAGCAGCTTGGCCAGGACAGGGGGGCATGGCTACACCTTC. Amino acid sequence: CASSLARTGGHGYTF.

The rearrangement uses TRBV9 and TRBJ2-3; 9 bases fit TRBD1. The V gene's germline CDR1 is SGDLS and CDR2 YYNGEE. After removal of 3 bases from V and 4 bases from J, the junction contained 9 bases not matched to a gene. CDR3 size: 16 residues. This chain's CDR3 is CASSAPGQGRPDTQYF. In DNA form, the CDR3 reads TGTGCCAGCAGCGCACCGGGACAGGGCCGCCCAGATACGCAGTATTTT.

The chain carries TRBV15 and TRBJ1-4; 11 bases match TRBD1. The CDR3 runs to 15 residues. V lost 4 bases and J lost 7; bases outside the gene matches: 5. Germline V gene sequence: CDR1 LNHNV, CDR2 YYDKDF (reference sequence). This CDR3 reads CATSTDRGRGEKLFF. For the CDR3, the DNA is TGTGCCACCAGCACGGACAGGGGGCGAGGTGAAAAACTGTTTTTT.

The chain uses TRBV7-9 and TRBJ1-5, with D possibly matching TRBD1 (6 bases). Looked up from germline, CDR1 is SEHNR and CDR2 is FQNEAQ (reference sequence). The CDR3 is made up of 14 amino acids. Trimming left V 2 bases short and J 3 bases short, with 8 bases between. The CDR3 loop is CASSLQGSNQPQHF. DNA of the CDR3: TGTGCCAGCAGCTTACAGGGGTCCAATCAGCCCCAGCATTTT.

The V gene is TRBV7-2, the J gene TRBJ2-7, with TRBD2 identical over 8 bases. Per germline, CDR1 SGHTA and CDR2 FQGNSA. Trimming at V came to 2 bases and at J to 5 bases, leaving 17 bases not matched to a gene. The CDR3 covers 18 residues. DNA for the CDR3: TGTGCCAGCAGCTTACGTACCCCCAACCAGCGGGAGTTCCACGAGCAGTACTTC. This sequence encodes CASSLRTPNQREFHEQYF.

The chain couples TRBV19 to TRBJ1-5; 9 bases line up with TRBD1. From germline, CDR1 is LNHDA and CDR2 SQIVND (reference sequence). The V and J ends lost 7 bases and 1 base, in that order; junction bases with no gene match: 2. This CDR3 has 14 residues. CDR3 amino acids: CASMGQGSNQPQHF. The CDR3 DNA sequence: TGTGCCAGTATGGGACAGGGAAGCAATCAGCCCCAGCATTTT.

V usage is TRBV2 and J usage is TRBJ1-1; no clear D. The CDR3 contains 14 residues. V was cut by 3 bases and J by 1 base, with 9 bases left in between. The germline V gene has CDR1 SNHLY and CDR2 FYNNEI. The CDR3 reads CASSEVQKNTEAFF. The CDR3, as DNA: TGTGCCAGCAGTGAGGTTCAGAAGAACACTGAAGCTTTCTTT.

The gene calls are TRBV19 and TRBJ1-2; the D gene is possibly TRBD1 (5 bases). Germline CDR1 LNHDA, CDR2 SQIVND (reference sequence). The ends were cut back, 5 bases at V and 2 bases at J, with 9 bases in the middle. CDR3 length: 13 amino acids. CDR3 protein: CASSVTANYGYTF. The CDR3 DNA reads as TGTGCCAGTAGTGTGACAGCGAACTATGGCTACACCTTC.